The 10 T cell receptor beta chains presented below share a single source sample, sequenced in a study of beta chain features in type 1 diabetes. Expressed TCRB transcripts were sequenced because the isolated RNA had all been reverse transcribed beforehand. The repertoire was sequenced with immunoSEQ multiplex PCR; TCRdb's copy has only in-frame clones and lacks some. The sample records some 500,000 clones, more than 9.5% being singletons. Sequencing was done on a sample of naive CD4+ T cells from blood. These receptors originate from a woman aged 18 to 35 in good health.

The table lists this clone with a few counts. The V gene is TRBV30, the J gene TRBJ1-3, with a possible D match to TRBD1 (5 bases). Germline values: CDR1 GTSNPN, CDR2 SVGIG (reference sequence). The V end was cut by 2 bases, the J end by 0 bases, with 20 bases between. This CDR3 is 18 amino acids long. The CDR3 here is CAWSRTRRGLDSGNTIYF. For the CDR3, the DNA is TGTGCCTGGAGTCGTACGCGGAGGGGACTGGACTCTGGAAACACCATATATTTT.

CDR3 region: CSVERSTANYGYTF. The CDR3, as DNA: TGCAGCGTTGAGCGCTCGACAGCTAACTATGGCTACACCTTC. The chain is built from TRBV29-1 and TRBJ1-2; D is perhaps TRBD1 (5 bases). Germline-derived CDR1 and CDR2 are SQVTM and ANQGSEA. This CDR3 has 14 residues. Trimming pared 3 bases from V and 0 bases from J, leaving 11 bases between.

The J gene is TRBJ1-5, the V gene TRBV4-1, with TRBD1 matching over 8 bases. J gave up 4 bases and V 8 bases, and 7 bases lay outside the gene matches. The CDR3 consists of 14 residues. The germline gives CDR1 MGHRA, CDR2 YSYEKL. CDR3 in DNA: TGCGCCAGCGGCCGGGACAGGCTTAATCAGCCCCAGCATTTT. This codes for CASGRDRLNQPQHF.

This clone showed up just a few times. The gene calls are TRBV7-6 and TRBJ2-7, with TRBD1 matching over 8 bases. Germline V CDR1 and CDR2: SGHVS, FNYEAQ. The length of the CDR3 is 15 residues. The V and J ends lost 5 bases and 3 bases, in that order; junction bases with no gene match: 9. The chain's CDR3 is CASSPQAGQGYEQYF. CDR3 DNA: TGTGCCAGCAGCCCCCAGGCCGGACAGGGCTACGAGCAGTACTTC.

In this sample, this clone turned up a few times. V usage is TRBV5-1 and J usage is TRBJ2-1, with D unclear. The V gene lost 4 bases and the J gene lost 0 bases, with 20 bases spanning the gap. CDR3 length equals 18 residues. Germline V gene sequence: CDR1 SGHRS, CDR2 YFSETQ. CDR3 region: CASSPDNLRKVSYNEQFF. For the CDR3, the DNA is TGCGCCAGCAGCCCAGACAACCTTAGGAAGGTCTCCTACAATGAGCAGTTCTTC. The whole variable domain, filled in from reference TRBV5-1 and TRBJ2-1, reads KAGVTQTPRYLIKTRGQQVTLSCSPISGHRSVSWYQQTPGQGLQFLFEYFSETQRNKGNFPGRFSGRQFSNSRSEMNVSTLELGDSALYLCASSPDNLRKVSYNEQFFGPGTRLTVL.

The chain joins TRBV14 to TRBJ1-1, with unresolved D. The V and J ends lost 1 base and 4 bases respectively, with 10 bases between them. The CDR3 extends over 14 amino acids. The germline gives CDR1 SGHDN, CDR2 FVKESK. The CDR3 loop is CASSQAASFTEAFF. The CDR3 DNA reads as TGTGCCAGCAGCCAAGCCGCTTCATTCACTGAAGCTTTCTTT.

This clone was seen more than once but under ten times. This chain connects TRBV14 to TRBJ2-1, with TRBD1 matching over 8 bases. The germline CDR1 and CDR2 sequences are SGHDN and FVKESK. The V gene end was trimmed by 4 bases and the J gene end by 1 base; junction bases not matched to a gene: 3. This CDR3 is 15 amino acids long. CDR3 sequence: CASSRQGRSYNEQFF. CDR3 nucleotide sequence: TGTGCCAGCAGCCGACAGGGGCGTTCCTACAATGAGCAGTTCTTC.

This clone was observed a few times. This sequence joins TRBV6-5 and TRBJ1-1; D uncertain. Germline V gene lookup returns CDR1 MNHEY and CDR2 SVGAGI. The CDR3 is 13 amino acids. The V end lost 2 bases, the J end lost 4 bases, and 8 bases lay between the germline ends. The CDR3 coding sequence is TGTGCCAGCAGTTACAGGGTGAGCACTGAAGCTTTCTTT. Amino acids: CASSYRVSTEAFF.

In this sample, this clone turned up a few times. V gene TRBV21-1 combines with J gene TRBJ1-2. TRBV21-1 is labeled a pseudogene. The CDR3 spans 11 residues. The CDR3 sequence is CASSQIGRSTF. CDR3 DNA sequence: TGTGCCAGCAGCCAAATAGGACGATCAACCTTC.

This clone was recorded a few times. V and J are TRBV5-6 and TRBJ2-7; D is unresolved. The CDR3 sequence is 12 residues long. The germline V gene has CDR1 SGHDT and CDR2 YYEEEE. V lost 2 bases, J lost 2 bases, and 5 bases lay in between. In DNA, the CDR3 is TGTGCCAGCAGCTTCTACACCTACGAGCAGTACGTC. It yields the protein CASSFYTYEQYV.